The present T cell receptor (beta chain) was sequenced within a study of human T cells and chemical hapten exposure. Time point described: patch test 3, about 24 weeks after DPC sensitization. The treatment denotes: therapeutic diphenylcyclopropenone sensitization with weekly scalp DPC. Trimming stripped 2 bases from V and 6 bases from J, with 8 bases between. Looked up from germline, CDR1 is MDHEN and CDR2 is SYDVKM. This CDR3 spans 12 amino acids. The sample holds a few counts of this clonotype. TCRdb used MiXCR to reprocess the RACE reads, holding one entry per CDR3 protein. This table holds 70,000 to 90,000 distinct CDR3 sequences, 10% to 14% found once.

The source material was whole blood, sampled in connection with sensitization to the hapten diphenylcyclopropenone (DPC). The receptor's source is a woman aged 45-65 years with alopecia areata. Some clones in this sample may be carry-over from other donors' samples. The V gene is TRBV28, the J gene TRBJ2-7; TRBD2 might be the D (6 bases). In DNA form, the CDR3 reads TGTGCCAGCAGTTTAAACGGGGGCGAGCAGTACTTC. Its protein product is CASSLNGGEQYF.